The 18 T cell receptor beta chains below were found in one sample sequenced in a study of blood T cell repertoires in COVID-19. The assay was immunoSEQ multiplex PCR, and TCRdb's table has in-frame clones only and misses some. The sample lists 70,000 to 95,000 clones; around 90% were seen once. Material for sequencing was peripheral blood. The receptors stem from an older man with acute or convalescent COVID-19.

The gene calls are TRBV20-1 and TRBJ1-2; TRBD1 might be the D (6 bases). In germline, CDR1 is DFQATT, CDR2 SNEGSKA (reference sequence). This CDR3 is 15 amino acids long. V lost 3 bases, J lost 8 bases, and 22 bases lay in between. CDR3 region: CSASTTARGKGGYTF. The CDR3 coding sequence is TGCAGTGCTAGTACGACAGCCAGGGGCAAAGGGGGCTACACCTTC.

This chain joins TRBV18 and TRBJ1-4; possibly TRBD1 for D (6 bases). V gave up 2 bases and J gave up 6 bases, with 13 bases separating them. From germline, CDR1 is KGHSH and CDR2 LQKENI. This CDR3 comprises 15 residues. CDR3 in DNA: TGTGCCAGCTCACCAACAGGGTTAGGCGATGAAAAACTGTTTTTT. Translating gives CASSPTGLGDEKLFF.

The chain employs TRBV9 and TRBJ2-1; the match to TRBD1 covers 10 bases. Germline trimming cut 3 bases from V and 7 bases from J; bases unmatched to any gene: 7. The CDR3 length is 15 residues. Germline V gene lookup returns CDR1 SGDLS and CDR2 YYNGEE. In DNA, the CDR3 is TGTGCCAGCAGCGCAGGGACAGGGGAGGGGAATGAGCAGTTCTTC. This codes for CASSAGTGEGNEQFF.

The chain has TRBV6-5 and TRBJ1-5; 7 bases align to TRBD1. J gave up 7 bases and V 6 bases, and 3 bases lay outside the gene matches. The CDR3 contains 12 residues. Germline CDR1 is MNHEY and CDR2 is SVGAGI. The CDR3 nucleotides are TGTGCCAGCAGCCAGGGGGAACAGCCCCAGCATTTT. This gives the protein CASSQGEQPQHF.

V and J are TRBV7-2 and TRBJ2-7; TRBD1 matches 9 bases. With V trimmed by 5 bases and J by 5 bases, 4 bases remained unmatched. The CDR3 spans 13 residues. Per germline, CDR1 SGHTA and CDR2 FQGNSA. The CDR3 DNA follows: TGTGCCAGCAGCCTACGGGACAGGGACGAGCAGTACTTC. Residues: CASSLRDRDEQYF.

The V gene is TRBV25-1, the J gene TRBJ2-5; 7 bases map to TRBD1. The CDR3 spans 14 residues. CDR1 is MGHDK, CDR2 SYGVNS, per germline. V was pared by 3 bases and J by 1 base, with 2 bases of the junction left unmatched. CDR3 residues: CASSDRGFQETQYF. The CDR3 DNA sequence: TGTGCCAGCAGTGACAGGGGGTTCCAAGAGACCCAGTACTTC.

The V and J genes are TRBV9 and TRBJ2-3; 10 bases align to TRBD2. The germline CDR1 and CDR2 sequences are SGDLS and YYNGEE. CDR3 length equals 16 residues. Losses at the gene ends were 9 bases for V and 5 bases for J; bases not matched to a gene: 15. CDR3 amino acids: CATGLAGGRLGDTQYF. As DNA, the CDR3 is TGTGCCACCGGATTAGCGGGAGGCCGATTAGGAGATACGCAGTATTTT.

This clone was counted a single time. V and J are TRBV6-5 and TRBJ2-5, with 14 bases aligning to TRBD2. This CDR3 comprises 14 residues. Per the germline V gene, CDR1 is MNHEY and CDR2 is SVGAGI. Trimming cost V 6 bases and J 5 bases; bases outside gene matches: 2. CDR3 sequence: CASRRTSGGETQYF. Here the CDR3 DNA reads TGTGCCAGCAGACGGACTAGCGGGGGGGAGACCCAGTACTTC.

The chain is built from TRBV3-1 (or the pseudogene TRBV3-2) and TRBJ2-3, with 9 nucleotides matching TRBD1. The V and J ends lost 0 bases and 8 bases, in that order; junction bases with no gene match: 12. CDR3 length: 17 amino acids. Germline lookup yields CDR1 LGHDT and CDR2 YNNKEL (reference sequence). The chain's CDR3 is CASSQESPGQGMSTQYF. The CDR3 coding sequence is TGTGCCAGCAGCCAAGAAAGTCCGGGACAGGGTATGTCTACGCAGTATTTT.

CDR3 nucleotides: TGTGCCAGCTCACCCACTAGCGGGGGCCCGGTCTACGAGCAGTACTTC. Protein sequence: CASSPTSGGPVYEQYF. The chain combines TRBV18 with TRBJ2-7; 11 bases agree with TRBD2. Losses at the gene ends were 3 bases for V and 3 bases for J; bases not matched to a gene: 7. Germline V gene lookup returns CDR1 KGHSH and CDR2 LQKENI. The CDR3 totals 16 residues. Full variable domain (rest looked up from reference TRBV18 and TRBJ2-7): NAGVMQNPRHLVRRRGQEARLRCSPMKGHSHVYWYRQLPEEGLKFMVYLQKENIIDESGMPKERFSAEFPKEGPSILRIQQVVRGDSAAYFCASSPTSGGPVYEQYFGPGTRLTVT.

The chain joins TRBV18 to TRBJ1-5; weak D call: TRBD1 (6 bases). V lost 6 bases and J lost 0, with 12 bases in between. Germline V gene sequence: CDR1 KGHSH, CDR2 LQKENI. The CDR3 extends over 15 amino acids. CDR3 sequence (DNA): TGTGCCAGCTCTCGCGGACAGAGTAGCAATCAGCCCCAGCATTTT. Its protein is CASSRGQSSNQPQHF.

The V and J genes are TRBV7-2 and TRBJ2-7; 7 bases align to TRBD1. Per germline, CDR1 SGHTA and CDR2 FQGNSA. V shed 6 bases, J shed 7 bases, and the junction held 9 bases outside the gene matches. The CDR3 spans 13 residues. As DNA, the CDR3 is TGTGCCAGCAGTGACAGGGTAGTGGGGGAGCAGTACTTC. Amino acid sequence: CASSDRVVGEQYF. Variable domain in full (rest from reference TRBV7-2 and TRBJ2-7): GAGVSQSPSNKVTEKGKDVELRCDPISGHTALYWYRQSLGQGLEFLIYFQGNSAPDKSGLPSDRFSAERTGGSVSTLTIQRTQQEDSAVYLCASSDRVVGEQYFGPGTRLTVT.

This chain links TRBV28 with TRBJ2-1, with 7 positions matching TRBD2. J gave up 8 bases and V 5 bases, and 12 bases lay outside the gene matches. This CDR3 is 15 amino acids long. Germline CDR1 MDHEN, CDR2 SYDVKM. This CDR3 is CASSLLAEIRDEQFF. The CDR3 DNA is TGTGCCAGCAGTCTCCTAGCGGAGATTAGGGATGAGCAGTTCTTC.

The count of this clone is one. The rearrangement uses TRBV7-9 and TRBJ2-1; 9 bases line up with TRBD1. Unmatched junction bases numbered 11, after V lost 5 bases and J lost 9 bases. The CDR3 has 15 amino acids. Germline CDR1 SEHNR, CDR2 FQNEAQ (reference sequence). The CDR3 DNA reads TGTGCCAGCAGCAAGGGGACAGGGTATGGTGCTGAGCAGTTCTTC. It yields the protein CASSKGTGYGAEQFF. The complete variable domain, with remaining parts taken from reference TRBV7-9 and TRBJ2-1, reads DTGVSQNPRHKITKRGQNVTFRCDPISEHNRLYWYRQTLGQGPEFLTYFQNEAQLEKSRLLSDRFSAERPKGSFSTLEIQRTEQGDSAMYLCASSKGTGYGAEQFFGPGTRLTVL.

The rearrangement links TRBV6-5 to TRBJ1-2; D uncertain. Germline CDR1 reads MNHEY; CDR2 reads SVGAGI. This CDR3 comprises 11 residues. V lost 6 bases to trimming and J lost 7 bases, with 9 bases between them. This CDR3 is CASRDEGGYTF. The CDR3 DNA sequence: TGTGCCAGCAGAGACGAGGGTGGCTACACCTTC.

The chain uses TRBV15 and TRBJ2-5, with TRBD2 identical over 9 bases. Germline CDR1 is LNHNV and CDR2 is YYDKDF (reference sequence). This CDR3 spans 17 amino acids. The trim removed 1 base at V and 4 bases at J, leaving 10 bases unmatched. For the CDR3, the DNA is TGTGCCACCAGCAGAGGGGGTAGCGGGGGTTCGGGAGAGACCCAGTACTTC. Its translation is CATSRGGSGGSGETQYF.

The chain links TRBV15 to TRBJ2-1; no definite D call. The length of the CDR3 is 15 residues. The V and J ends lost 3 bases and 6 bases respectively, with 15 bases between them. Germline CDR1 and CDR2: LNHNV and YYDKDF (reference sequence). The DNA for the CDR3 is TGTGCCACCAGCAGCGTTAGCTCTACGGGCAATGAGCAGTTCTTC. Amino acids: CATSSVSSTGNEQFF. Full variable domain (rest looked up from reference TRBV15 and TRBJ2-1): DAMVIQNPRYQVTQFGKPVTLSCSQTLNHNVMYWYQQKSSQAPKLLFHYYDKDFNNEADTPDNFQSRRPNTSFCFLDIRSPGLGDTAMYLCATSSVSSTGNEQFFGPGTRLTVL.

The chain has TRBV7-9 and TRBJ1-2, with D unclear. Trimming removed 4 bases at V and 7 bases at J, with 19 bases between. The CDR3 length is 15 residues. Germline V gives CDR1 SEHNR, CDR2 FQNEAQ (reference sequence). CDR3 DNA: TGTGCCAGCAGCTACTCTCTCGGACTGGGAGGTGGCTACACCTTC. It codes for CASSYSLGLGGGYTF.